Shown below are 14 T cell receptor beta chains from a single sample sequenced in a study of blood T cells in healthy people across ages. Sample-barcoded 5' priming and a J-beta primer mix drove a second PCR of roughly 7 to 11 cycles. TCRdb redid the calling of the 5' RACE reads with MiXCR, one entry per CDR3 protein. The sample yields over 1.5 million distinct CDR3 sequences, roughly 52% seen once. Sequenced: blood. These receptors were taken from a woman between 40 and 50 years old in good health.

This clonotype was seen only a few times. The CDR3 reads CASSLTGTGGSHEQYF. The CDR3 bases are TGTGCCAGCAGCTTAACGGGGACAGGGGGCAGCCACGAGCAGTACTTC. The rearrangement uses TRBV7-2 and TRBJ2-7; 12 bases map to TRBD1. J gave up 5 bases and V 2 bases, and 7 bases lay outside the gene matches. This CDR3 spans 16 amino acids. The germline V gene has CDR1 SGHTA and CDR2 FQGNSA.

V usage is TRBV4-3 and J usage is TRBJ1-6; 7 nucleotides align to TRBD1. The CDR3 length is 18 residues. Germline CDR1 is LGHNA and CDR2 is YSLEER. V dropped 0 bases and J dropped 4; count of bases not matched to a gene: 9. In DNA form, the CDR3 reads TGCGCCAGCAGCCAAGAATCGGGTGGGACAGAGTATAATTCACCCCTCCACTTT. Its protein product is CASSQESGGTEYNSPLHF.

The chain has TRBV7-9 and TRBJ2-1; 14 nucleotides agree with TRBD2. The CDR3 spans 18 residues. The germline gives CDR1 SEHNR, CDR2 FQNEAQ (reference sequence). V was pared by 5 bases and J by 3 bases, with 9 bases of the junction left unmatched. The CDR3 sequence: CASSPSGGTSGGYNEQFF. The CDR3 nucleotides are TGTGCCAGCAGCCCCTCCGGCGGGACTAGCGGGGGCTACAATGAGCAGTTCTTC.

This clonotype was seen only a few times. The gene calls are TRBV10-3 and TRBJ2-5, with no clear D. CDR3 size: 14 residues. Germline CDR1 is ENHRY and CDR2 is SYGVKD. The ends were cut back, 6 bases at V and 3 bases at J, with 14 bases in the middle. CDR3 amino acids: CAISPSGPKETQYF. In DNA, the CDR3 is TGTGCCATCAGCCCTTCGGGTCCGAAAGAGACCCAGTACTTC.

The chain carries TRBV7-2 and TRBJ2-1; D is possibly TRBD1 (5 bases). V was shortened by 1 base and J by 3 bases, with 13 bases between the two germline ends. Looked up from germline, CDR1 is SGHTA and CDR2 is FQGNSA. The length of the CDR3 is 16 residues. This chain's CDR3 is CASSLGRARLYNEQFF. In DNA, the CDR3 is TGTGCCAGCAGCTTAGGCAGGGCTAGGCTCTACAATGAGCAGTTCTTC.

Only a few counts were recorded for this clonotype. V is TRBV7-6 and J is TRBJ2-3; perhaps D is TRBD1 or TRBD2 (6 bases each). Germline V gene data show CDR1 as SGHVS and CDR2 as FNYEAQ. V lost 5 bases and J lost 0, with 18 bases in between. The CDR3 loop spans 17 amino acids. The CDR3 loop is CASSPGLGGTSTDTQYF. The CDR3 DNA reads as TGTGCCAGCAGCCCAGGGTTAGGGGGGACTAGCACAGATACGCAGTATTTT.

The chain has TRBV28 and TRBJ2-6, with no clear D. In germline, CDR1 is MDHEN, CDR2 SYDVKM. The CDR3 consists of 15 residues. V was pared by 2 bases and J by 5 bases, with 10 bases between. This CDR3 is CASSLALERANVLTF. The CDR3 region has the DNA TGTGCCAGCAGTTTAGCCCTAGAACGGGCCAACGTCCTGACTTTC. Using reference TRBV28 and TRBJ2-6 for the parts outside the CDR3, the full variable domain is DVKVTQSSRYLVKRTGEKVFLECVQDMDHENMFWYRQDPGLGLRLIYFSYDVKMKEKGDIPEGYSVSREKKERFSLILESASTNQTSMYLCASSLALERANVLTFGAGSRLTVL.

The chain combines TRBV4-3 with TRBJ1-2; no definite D call. Trimming took 0 bases from V and 6 from J, leaving 14 bases between them. In germline, CDR1 is LGHNA, CDR2 YSLEER. The CDR3 is 15 amino acids. For the CDR3, the DNA is TGCGCCAGCAGCCAAGATCCGGCGGGCGTGAATGGCTACACCTTC. Translating it yields CASSQDPAGVNGYTF.

This sequence joins TRBV4-3 and TRBJ2-5; possibly TRBD2 for D (5 bases). The CDR3 length is 15 residues. V was clipped by 0 bases and J by 7 bases, with 15 bases between them. Germline V gene sequence: CDR1 LGHNA, CDR2 YSLEER. As DNA, the CDR3 is TGCGCCAGCAGCCAAGATGGGAGTAGATCGGCGACCCAGTACTTC. It encodes CASSQDGSRSATQYF.

The chain combines TRBV6-5 with TRBJ1-1; 9 bases agree with TRBD1. The germline CDR1 and CDR2 sequences are MNHEY and SVGAGI. The length of the CDR3 is 15 residues. V trimming: 6 bases; J trimming: 1 base; junction bases outside the gene matches: 6. CDR3 bases: TGTGCCAGCAGGCAACAGGGGGCCAGGAACACTGAAGCTTTCTTT. Amino acids: CASRQQGARNTEAFF.

The V call is TRBV7-2, the J call TRBJ2-5, with a tentative D call TRBD1 (5 bases). V lost 11 bases and J 0 bases, leaving 16 bases between the germline ends. The CDR3 loop spans 14 amino acids. From germline, CDR1 is SGHTA and CDR2 FQGNSA. The CDR3: CASTAGINQETQYF. The CDR3 coding sequence is TGTGCCTCGACTGCAGGGATTAACCAAGAGACCCAGTACTTC.

The chain couples TRBV7-2 to TRBJ2-7; 12 bases line up with TRBD2. The better agreement between TRBJ2-4 and the DNA end casts doubt on the J call. The CDR3 totals 15 residues. Germline CDR1 and CDR2: SGHTA and FQGNSA. CDR3 in DNA: TGTGCCAGCAGCCCCGGACTAGCGGGGAGAAGCATTCAGTACTTC. Protein sequence: CASSPGLAGRSIQYF.

This clonotype showed up just a few times. V gene TRBV6-5 combines with J gene TRBJ1-2; D is uncertain. There are 12 residues in the CDR3. Between the trimmed V and J ends, which lost 6 bases and 2 bases, there was a span of 7 bases. Germline CDR1 and CDR2: MNHEY and SVGAGI. The chain's CDR3 is CASSTENYGYTF. In nucleotides, the CDR3 is TGTGCCAGCAGCACAGAGAACTATGGCTACACCTTC.

The V and J genes are TRBV7-9 and TRBJ2-3; D uncertain. CDR1 is SEHNR and CDR2 is FQNEAQ in the germline V gene (reference sequence). The CDR3 extends over 14 amino acids. V was cut by 5 bases and J by 4 bases, with 13 bases left in between. The CDR3 nucleotides are TGTGCCAGCAGCGTAGATCTTCTCGCAGATACGCAGTATTTT. It translates to CASSVDLLADTQYF.